These 30 T cell receptor beta chains came from one sample sequenced in a study of T cells in Graves' hyperthyroidism and ophthalmopathy. Amplification of TCR beta CDR3 regions used RNA as the template. HTBI primers were used for first-round RT-PCR of the TCR CDR3. TCRdb reprocessed the multiplex PCR reads via MiXCR and lists one record per CDR3 protein. The sample includes 200,000 to 300,000 distinct CDR3 sequences, 16% seen only once; the top ten take around 30%. Sequencing input: blood. Receptors were obtained from a woman under 30 with Graves' ophthalmopathy.

This clonotype was observed at least ten times. The genes are TRBV18 and TRBJ1-2, with D possibly TRBD1 on 5 matching bases. The CDR3 has 16 residues. The germline gives CDR1 KGHSH, CDR2 LQKENI. With 2 bases removed from V and 4 bases from J, the gap between germline ends came to 17 bases. The CDR3 DNA follows: TGTGCCAGCTCACCATGGGGGAACTCTCAGATCTATGGCTACACCTTC. This gives the protein CASSPWGNSQIYGYTF. The full variable domain, completed using reference TRBV18 and TRBJ1-2, is NAGVMQNPRHLVRRRGQEARLRCSPMKGHSHVYWYRQLPEEGLKFMVYLQKENIIDESGMPKERFSAEFPKEGPSILRIQQVVRGDSAAYFCASSPWGNSQIYGYTFGSGTRLTVV.

This clonotype appeared many times. The J gene is TRBJ1-1, the V gene TRBV19, with TRBD1 matching 9 bases. Germline CDR1 is LNHDA and CDR2 is SQIVND (reference sequence). The CDR3 totals 14 residues. J lost 3 bases, V lost 6 bases, and 5 bases had no gene match. CDR3 residues: CASRPGQGDTEAFF. The CDR3 DNA follows: TGTGCCAGTAGACCGGGACAGGGCGACACTGAAGCTTTCTTT.

This clonotype was counted many times. J is TRBJ2-3 and V is TRBV5-5, with 10 bases lining up with TRBD2. CDR1 is SGHKS and CDR2 is YYEKEE in the germline V gene (reference sequence). CDR3 size: 15 residues. V lost 4 bases, J lost 1 base, and 3 bases stayed unmatched. CDR3 residues: CASSGGTSGTDTQYF. The CDR3 DNA reads as TGTGCCAGCAGCGGCGGGACTAGCGGCACAGATACGCAGTATTTT. Based on the CDR3 plus reference TRBV5-5 and TRBJ2-3, the full variable domain is DAGVTQSPTHLIKTRGQQVTLRCSPISGHKSVSWYQQVLGQGPQFIFQYYEKEERGRGNFPDRFSARQFPNYSSELNVNALLLGDSALYLCASSGGTSGTDTQYFGPGTRLTVL.

This clonotype was recorded many times. The genes are TRBV6-1 and TRBJ1-2; the match to TRBD1 covers 7 bases. The CDR3 contains 15 residues. V was pared by 6 bases and J by 6 bases, with 13 bases of the junction left unmatched. The germline CDR1 and CDR2 sequences are MNHNS and SASEGT. CDR3 bases: TGTGCCAGCAGAACTCGACAGGGTCCGGGAGATGGCTACACCTTC. Translating it yields CASRTRQGPGDGYTF.

The chain combines TRBV14 with TRBJ2-7; possible D gene TRBD1, 5 bases. The CDR3 extends over 12 amino acids. The germline CDR1 and CDR2 sequences are SGHDN and FVKESK. The V end was cut by 5 bases, the J end by 7 bases, with 12 bases between. The CDR3 DNA follows: TGTGCCAGCAGCTCAGGGTTTGAAGAGCAGTACTTC. Residues: CASSSGFEEQYF.

Only one count was recorded for this clonotype. Being one base from a much bigger clone, this may be a read error. CDR3 protein: CASSTHSFHGYTF. The DNA of the CDR3 is TGTGCCAGTAGTACCCACAGCTTCCATGGCTACACCTTC. The chain links TRBV19 to TRBJ1-2; D is ambiguous. Germline V gene lookup returns CDR1 LNHDA and CDR2 SQIVND (reference sequence). This CDR3 region has 13 residues. V gave up 4 bases and J gave up 6 bases, with 12 bases separating them.

This clonotype was detected many times. V is TRBV20-1 and J is TRBJ2-2, with D maybe TRBD2 (5 bases). In germline, CDR1 is DFQATT, CDR2 SNEGSKA (reference sequence). V was pared by 3 bases and J by 1 base, with 15 bases between. There are 16 residues in the CDR3. The CDR3 nucleotides are TGCAGTGCTAGCCCAGGAGGCGGCTTGAACACCGGGGAGCTGTTTTTT. This gives the protein CSASPGGGLNTGELFF.

This clonotype was counted ten times or more. The chain joins TRBV10-3 to TRBJ1-5; weak D call: TRBD1 (5 bases). The CDR3 consists of 13 residues. CDR1 is ENHRY, CDR2 SYGVKD, per germline. V shed 2 bases and J shed 5 bases, with 7 bases lying between them. The DNA for the CDR3 is TGTGCCATCAGTGAGGGCAGGGATCAGCCCCAGCATTTT. It codes for CAISEGRDQPQHF.

This clonotype has more than one count but fewer than ten. This chain links TRBV7-9 with TRBJ2-3; TRBD2 matches 8 bases. Germline V gene sequence: CDR1 SEHNR, CDR2 FQNEAQ (reference sequence). The CDR3 sequence is 17 residues long. Trimming removed 1 base from V and 2 bases from J; junction bases left unmatched: 8. The CDR3 protein is CASSLGFRGGHTDTQYF. CDR3 nucleotide sequence: TGTGCCAGCAGCTTAGGGTTTCGGGGGGGGCACACAGATACGCAGTATTTT.

This clonotype has at least ten counts. The chain combines TRBV7-9 with TRBJ2-5; 8 positions agree with TRBD2. The germline gives CDR1 SEHNR, CDR2 FQNEAQ (reference sequence). This CDR3 region has 16 residues. The trim removed 5 bases at V and 5 bases at J, leaving 13 bases unmatched. The chain's CDR3 is CASSNYLAGLKETQYF. The CDR3 DNA follows: TGTGCCAGCAGCAACTACCTAGCGGGTCTAAAGGAGACCCAGTACTTC.

The V gene is TRBV3-1, the J gene TRBJ2-5; TRBD2 agrees at 14 bases. CDR3 length: 16 residues. Germline CDR1 LGHDT, CDR2 YNNKEL (reference sequence). J was trimmed by 1 base and V by 3 bases; bases with no gene match: 1. The CDR3 loop is CASSQGLAGAQETQYF. In nucleotides, the CDR3 is TGTGCCAGCAGCCAGGGACTAGCGGGGGCCCAAGAGACCCAGTACTTC.

This clonotype has ten or more counts. The chain carries TRBV6-2 or TRBV6-3 and TRBJ2-1; perhaps TRBD2 as D (6 bases). The germline V gene has CDR1 MNHEY and CDR2 SVGEGT. V lost 2 bases and J 8 bases, leaving 16 bases between the germline ends. The CDR3 runs 15 residues. Here the CDR3 reads CASSYDREFPYEQFF. The CDR3 DNA follows: TGTGCCAGCAGTTACGATCGGGAGTTCCCCTATGAGCAGTTCTTC.

The J gene is TRBJ2-2, the V gene TRBV24-1; D is perhaps TRBD1 (5 bases). Trimming left V 0 bases short and J 1 base short, with 8 bases between. The CDR3 covers 16 residues. The germline V gene has CDR1 KGHDR and CDR2 SFDVKD. The DNA for the CDR3 is TGTGCCACCAGTGATTTGAGGCAGGGGAACACCGGGGAGCTGTTTTTT. Amino acid sequence: CATSDLRQGNTGELFF.

This clonotype appeared many times. The chain couples TRBV18 to TRBJ1-2; D is unresolved. Germline loops: CDR1 KGHSH, CDR2 LQKENI. V was pared by 0 bases and J by 4 bases, with 12 bases between. The CDR3 is 15 residues long. CDR3 sequence reads: CASSPPTGSGYGYTF. CDR3 DNA sequence: TGTGCCAGCTCACCACCTACCGGAAGTGGCTATGGCTACACCTTC.

This clonotype has a count of ten or more. The chain uses TRBV6-2 or TRBV6-3 and TRBJ1-1; D is possibly TRBD1 (6 bases). V lost 7 bases, J lost 0 bases, and 15 bases lay in between. This CDR3 contains 15 residues. CDR1 and CDR2 from the germline V gene are MNHEY and SVGEGT. In DNA form, the CDR3 reads TGTGCCAGCACTAAAGGGGGGACCATGAACACTGAAGCTTTCTTT. Translated, it gives CASTKGGTMNTEAFF.

This clonotype came up many times. J is TRBJ2-7 and V is TRBV30; 7 nucleotides line up with TRBD2. V lost 4 bases, J lost 3 bases, and 12 bases stayed unmatched. The CDR3 is 15 amino acids. Germline V gene sequence: CDR1 GTSNPN, CDR2 SVGIG (reference sequence). The CDR3 loop is CAWTSGGPSLYEQYF. CDR3 coding DNA: TGTGCCTGGACTAGCGGCGGACCATCCCTCTACGAGCAGTACTTC.

This clonotype is medium-sized. The V call is TRBV6-5, the J call TRBJ2-1; D gene uncertain. Trimming took 0 bases from V and 4 from J, leaving 4 bases between them. The CDR3 totals 13 residues. Per the germline V gene, CDR1 is MNHEY and CDR2 is SVGAGI. CDR3 amino acids: CASSYSHYNEQFF. The CDR3 DNA is TGTGCCAGCAGTTACTCCCATTACAATGAGCAGTTCTTC.

V is TRBV12-3 or TRBV12-4 and J is TRBJ2-3; TRBD2 aligns across 15 bases. The CDR3 loop spans 17 amino acids. The J segment lost 2 bases and the V segment lost 5 bases, leaving 5 bases of the junction unmatched. The CDR3 sequence is CASSIWTSGGATDTQYF. CDR3 sequence (DNA): TGTGCCAGCAGTATATGGACTAGCGGGGGGGCCACAGATACGCAGTATTTT.

The chain couples TRBV7-9 to TRBJ1-3, with D hard to call. Germline-derived CDR1 and CDR2 are SEHNR and FQNEAQ (reference sequence). The CDR3 runs to 14 residues. The V and J ends lost 5 bases and 4 bases respectively, with 12 bases between them. CDR3 sequence (DNA): TGTGCCAGCAGCCATACCGTGGGGGGAAACACCATATATTTT. It specifies CASSHTVGGNTIYF.

Comments on this clonotype: A junction end diverges from the germline sequence, so it may reflect a read error. The V call is TRBV12-3 or TRBV12-4, the J call TRBJ2-7, with 13 nucleotides matching TRBD2. CDR3 length: 16 residues. The CDR3 coding sequence is TGCGCCAGCAGTATATGGACTAGCGGGGGATCCTACGAGCAGTACTTC. Translating it yields CASSIWTSGGSYEQYF.

The sample holds one count of this clonotype. The V and J genes are TRBV28 and TRBJ2-7; a weak D match, TRBD1 (6 bases). The CDR3 is made up of 14 amino acids. CDR1 is MDHEN, CDR2 SYDVKM, per germline. Trimming shortened V by 2 bases and J by 5 bases, and 13 bases separated the two germline ends. CDR3 loop: CASSLLRQVDEQYF. CDR3 nucleotides: TGTGCCAGCAGTTTACTCAGACAGGTTGACGAGCAGTACTTC.

The chain links TRBV10-3 to TRBJ2-3; TRBD2 matches 7 bases. This CDR3 has 14 amino acids. V trimming: 10 bases; J trimming: 1 base; junction bases outside the gene matches: 8. The germline CDR1 and CDR2 sequences are ENHRY and SYGVKD. The CDR3 bases are TGTGCCACCCGTCGCAGCGGGGGCACAGATACGCAGTATTTT. It codes for CATRRSGGTDTQYF.

The sample holds many counts of this clonotype. The chain uses TRBV7-3 and TRBJ2-2; 8 nucleotides agree with TRBD2. V shed 5 bases, J shed 5 bases, and the junction held 4 bases outside the gene matches. The CDR3 is 14 amino acids. Per germline, CDR1 SGHTA and CDR2 FQGTGA. CDR3 sequence: CASSRGGRTGELFF. In nucleotides, the CDR3 is TGTGCCAGCAGCCGGGGCGGGAGGACCGGGGAGCTGTTTTTT.

The chain has TRBV29-1 and TRBJ1-2; TRBD1 matches at 7 bases. The length of the CDR3 is 14 residues. Germline CDR1 SQVTM, CDR2 ANQGSEA. V lost 0 bases, J lost 3 bases, and 4 bases stayed unmatched. CDR3 sequence reads: CSVEETGDYYGYTF. The CDR3 nucleotides are TGCAGCGTTGAAGAAACAGGGGATTACTATGGCTACACCTTC.

Many counts were recorded for this clonotype. The chain employs TRBV20-1 and TRBJ1-2; 9 positions match TRBD1. Germline CDR1 and CDR2: DFQATT and SNEGSKA (reference sequence). The CDR3 runs to 15 residues. Trimming at V came to 0 bases and at J to 4 bases, leaving 6 bases not matched to a gene. For the CDR3, the DNA is TGCAGTGCTAGAGAGGGACAGGGAAATAGCTATGGCTACACCTTC. As protein: CSAREGQGNSYGYTF.

In this sample, this clonotype turned up many times. The chain combines TRBV7-9 with TRBJ1-3, with D possibly TRBD1 on 5 matching bases. Germline CDR1 reads SEHNR; CDR2 reads FQNEAQ (reference sequence). Trimming left V 11 bases short and J 2 bases short, with 19 bases between. CDR3 length: 15 amino acids. The CDR3 reads CAVGQYGTAGNTIYF. In nucleotides, the CDR3 is TGTGCCGTGGGTCAGTATGGGACGGCTGGAAACACCATATATTTT.

The table lists this clonotype with a few counts. Germline is not matched at one junction end, which may reflect a read error. The rearrangement joins TRBV6-9 to TRBJ1-6, with 9 bases that match TRBD1. The germline V gene encodes CDR1 MNHGY and CDR2 SVAAGI. The CDR3 spans 15 residues. Here the CDR3 reads CANSWFGDRDSPLHF. The CDR3 DNA reads TGTGCCAACAGTTGGTTTGGGGACAGGGATTCACCCCTCCACTTT.

This clonotype was observed many times. In DNA form, the CDR3 reads TGTGCCAGCAGTACCCTCCGGGAGGGCCGTAATGAGCAGTTCTTC. This translates into CASSTLREGRNEQFF. The genes are TRBV6-1 and TRBJ2-1, with 8 bases matching TRBD2. After removal of 5 bases from V and 7 bases from J, the junction contained 10 bases not matched to a gene. Germline CDR1 and CDR2: MNHNS and SASEGT. This CDR3 region has 15 residues.

In its sample, this clonotype was seen many times. The chain uses TRBV9 and TRBJ1-2; 9 nucleotides match TRBD1. This CDR3 is 13 amino acids long. Germline loops: CDR1 SGDLS, CDR2 YYNGEE. V lost 6 bases to trimming and J lost 6 bases; unmatched junction nucleotides: 6. In nucleotides, the CDR3 is TGTGCCAGCACCGGGGACAGGGTCCATGGCTACACCTTC. Translation: CASTGDRVHGYTF.

This clonotype was counted a few times. J is TRBJ2-1 and V is TRBV28; TRBD2 matches 11 bases. The V segment lost 3 bases and the J segment 7 bases; nucleotides outside the gene matches: 14. There are 18 residues in the CDR3. Germline loops: CDR1 MDHEN, CDR2 SYDVKM. CDR3 DNA sequence: TGTGCCAGCAGTTTCGAACTAGCGGGGGCGCCCCTCCTTAATGAGCAGTTCTTC. Its translation: CASSFELAGAPLLNEQFF.